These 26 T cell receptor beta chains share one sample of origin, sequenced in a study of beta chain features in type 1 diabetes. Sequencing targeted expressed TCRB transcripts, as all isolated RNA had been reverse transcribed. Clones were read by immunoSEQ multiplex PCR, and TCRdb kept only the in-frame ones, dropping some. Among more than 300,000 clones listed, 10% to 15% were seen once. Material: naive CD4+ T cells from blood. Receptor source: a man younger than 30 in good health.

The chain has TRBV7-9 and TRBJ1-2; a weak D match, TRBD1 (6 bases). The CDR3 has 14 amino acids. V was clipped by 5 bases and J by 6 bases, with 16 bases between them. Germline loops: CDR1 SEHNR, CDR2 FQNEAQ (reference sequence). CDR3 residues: CASSLLNQGNGYTF. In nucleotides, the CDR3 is TGTGCCAGCAGCCTACTAAACCAGGGGAATGGCTACACCTTC. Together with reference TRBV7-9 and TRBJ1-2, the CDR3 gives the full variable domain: DTGVSQNPRHKITKRGQNVTFRCDPISEHNRLYWYRQTLGQGPEFLTYFQNEAQLEKSRLLSDRFSAERPKGSFSTLEIQRTEQGDSAMYLCASSLLNQGNGYTFGSGTRLTVV.

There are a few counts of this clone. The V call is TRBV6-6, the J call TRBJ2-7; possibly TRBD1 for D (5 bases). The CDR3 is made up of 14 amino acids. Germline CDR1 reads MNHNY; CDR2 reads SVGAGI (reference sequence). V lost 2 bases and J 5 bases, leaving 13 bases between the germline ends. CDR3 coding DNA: TGTGCCAGCAGTTACGGGGCCTCCGACAACGAGCAGTACTTC. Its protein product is CASSYGASDNEQYF.

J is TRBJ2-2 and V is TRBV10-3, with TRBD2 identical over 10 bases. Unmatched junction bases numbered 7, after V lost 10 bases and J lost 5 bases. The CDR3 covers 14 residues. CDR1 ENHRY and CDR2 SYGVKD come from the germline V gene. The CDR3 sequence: CATELAGQTGELFF. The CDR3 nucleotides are TGTGCCACGGAACTAGCGGGGCAAACCGGGGAGCTGTTTTTT.

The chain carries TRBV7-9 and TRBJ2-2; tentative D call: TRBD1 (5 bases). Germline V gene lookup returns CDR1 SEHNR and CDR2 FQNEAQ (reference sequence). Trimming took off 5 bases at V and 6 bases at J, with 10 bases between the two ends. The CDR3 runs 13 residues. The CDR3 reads CASSRDRSGELFF. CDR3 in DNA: TGTGCCAGCAGCCGTGACAGATCCGGGGAGCTGTTTTTT. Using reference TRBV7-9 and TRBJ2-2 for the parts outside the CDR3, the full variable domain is DTGVSQNPRHKITKRGQNVTFRCDPISEHNRLYWYRQTLGQGPEFLTYFQNEAQLEKSRLLSDRFSAERPKGSFSTLEIQRTEQGDSAMYLCASSRDRSGELFFGEGSRLTVL.

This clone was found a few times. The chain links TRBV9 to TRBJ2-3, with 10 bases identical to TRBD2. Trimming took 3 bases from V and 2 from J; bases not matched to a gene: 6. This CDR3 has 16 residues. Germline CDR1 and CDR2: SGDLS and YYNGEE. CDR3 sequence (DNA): TGTGCCAGCAGCGCAATAGCGGGAGGACACACAGATACGCAGTATTTT. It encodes CASSAIAGGHTDTQYF. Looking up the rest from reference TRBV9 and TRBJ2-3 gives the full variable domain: DSGVTQTPKHLITATGQRVTLRCSPRSGDLSVYWYQQSLDQGLQFLIQYYNGEERAKGNILERFSAQQFPDLHSELNLSSLELGDSALYFCASSAIAGGHTDTQYFGPGTRLTVL.

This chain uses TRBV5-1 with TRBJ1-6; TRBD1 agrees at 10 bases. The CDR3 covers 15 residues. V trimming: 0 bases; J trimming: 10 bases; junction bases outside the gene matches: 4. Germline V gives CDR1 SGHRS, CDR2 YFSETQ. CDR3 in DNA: TGCGCCAGCAGCTTGGGGGACAGGGGTGGATCACCCCTCCACTTT. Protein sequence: CASSLGDRGGSPLHF.

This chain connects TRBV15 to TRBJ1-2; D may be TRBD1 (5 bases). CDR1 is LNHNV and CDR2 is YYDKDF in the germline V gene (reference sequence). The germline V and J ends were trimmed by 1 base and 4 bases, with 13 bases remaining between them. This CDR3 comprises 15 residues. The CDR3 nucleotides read TGTGCCACCAGCAGAGGAGGTCGGGGGGGCTATGGCTACACCTTC. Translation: CATSRGGRGGYGYTF.

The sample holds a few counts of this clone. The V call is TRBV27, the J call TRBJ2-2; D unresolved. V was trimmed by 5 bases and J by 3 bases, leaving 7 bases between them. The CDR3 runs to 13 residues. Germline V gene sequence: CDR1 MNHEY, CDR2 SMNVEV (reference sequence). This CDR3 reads CASSPLYTGELFF. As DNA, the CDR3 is TGTGCCAGCAGTCCCCTCTACACCGGGGAGCTGTTTTTT.

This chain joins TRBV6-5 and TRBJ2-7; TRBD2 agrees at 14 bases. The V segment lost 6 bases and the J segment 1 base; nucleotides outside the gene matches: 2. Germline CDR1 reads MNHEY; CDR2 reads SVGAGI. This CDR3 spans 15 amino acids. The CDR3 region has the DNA TGTGCCAGCAGAAGACTAGCGGGGGGGTCCTACGAGCAGTACTTC. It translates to CASRRLAGGSYEQYF.

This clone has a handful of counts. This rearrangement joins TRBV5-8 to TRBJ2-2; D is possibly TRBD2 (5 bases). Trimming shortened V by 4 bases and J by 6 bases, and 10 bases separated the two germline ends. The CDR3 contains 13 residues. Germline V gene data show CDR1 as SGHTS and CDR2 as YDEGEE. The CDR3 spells CASSLHGAGELFF. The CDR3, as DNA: TGTGCCAGCAGCCTACACGGGGCCGGGGAGCTGTTTTTT.

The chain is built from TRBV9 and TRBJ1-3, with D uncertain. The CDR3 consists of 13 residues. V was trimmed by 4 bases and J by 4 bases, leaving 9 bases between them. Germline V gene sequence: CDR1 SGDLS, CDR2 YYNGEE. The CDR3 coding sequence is TGTGCCAGCAGCACACAGACGGGAAACACCATATATTTT. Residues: CASSTQTGNTIYF.

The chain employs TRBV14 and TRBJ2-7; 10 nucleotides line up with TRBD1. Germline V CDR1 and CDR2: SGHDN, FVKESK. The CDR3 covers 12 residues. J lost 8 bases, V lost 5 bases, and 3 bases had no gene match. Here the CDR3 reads CASSLDRGKQYF. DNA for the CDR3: TGTGCCAGCAGCTTGGACAGGGGGAAGCAGTACTTC.

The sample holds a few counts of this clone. The CDR3 DNA is TGTGCCTGGAGTACAGCCGGGACAGCTCGCGCTTTCTTT. Protein product: CAWSTAGTARAFF. This chain joins TRBV30 and TRBJ1-1; 7 bases are shared with TRBD1. Germline CDR1 is GTSNPN and CDR2 is SVGIG (reference sequence). The CDR3 covers 13 residues. V shed 2 bases and J 11 bases; nucleotides not matched to a gene: 11.

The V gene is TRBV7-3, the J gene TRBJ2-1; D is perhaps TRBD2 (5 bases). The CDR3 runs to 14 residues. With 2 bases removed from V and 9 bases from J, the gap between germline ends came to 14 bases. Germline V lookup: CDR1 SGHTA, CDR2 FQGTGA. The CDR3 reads CASSLGPGSGEQFF. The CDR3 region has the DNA TGTGCCAGCAGCTTAGGTCCGGGATCGGGTGAGCAGTTCTTC.

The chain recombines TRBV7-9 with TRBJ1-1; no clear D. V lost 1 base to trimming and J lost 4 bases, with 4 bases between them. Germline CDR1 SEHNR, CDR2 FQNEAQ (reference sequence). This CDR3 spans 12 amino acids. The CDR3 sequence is CASSLERTEAFF. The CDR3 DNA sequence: TGTGCCAGCAGCTTAGAGCGCACTGAAGCTTTCTTT.

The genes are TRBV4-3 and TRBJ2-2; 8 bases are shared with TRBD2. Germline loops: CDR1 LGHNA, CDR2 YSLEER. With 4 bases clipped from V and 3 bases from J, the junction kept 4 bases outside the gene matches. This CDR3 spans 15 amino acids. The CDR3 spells CASSRYGGDTGELFF. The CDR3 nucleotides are TGCGCCAGCAGCCGGTACGGGGGGGACACCGGGGAGCTGTTTTTT.

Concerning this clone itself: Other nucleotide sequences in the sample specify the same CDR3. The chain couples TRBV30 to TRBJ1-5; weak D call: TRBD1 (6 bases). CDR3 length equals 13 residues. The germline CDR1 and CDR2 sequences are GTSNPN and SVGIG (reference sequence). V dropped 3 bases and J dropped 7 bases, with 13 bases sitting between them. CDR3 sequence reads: CAWSSGTNQPQHF. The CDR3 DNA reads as TGTGCCTGGAGCTCCGGGACAAACCAGCCCCAGCATTTT.

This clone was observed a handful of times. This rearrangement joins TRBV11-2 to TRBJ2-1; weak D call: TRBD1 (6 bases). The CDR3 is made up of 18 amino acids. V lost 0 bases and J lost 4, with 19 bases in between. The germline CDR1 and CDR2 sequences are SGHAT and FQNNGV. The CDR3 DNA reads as TGTGCCAGCAGCTTAGATAGGAACAGGGTGACGAGATACAATGAGCAGTTCTTC. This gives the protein CASSLDRNRVTRYNEQFF.

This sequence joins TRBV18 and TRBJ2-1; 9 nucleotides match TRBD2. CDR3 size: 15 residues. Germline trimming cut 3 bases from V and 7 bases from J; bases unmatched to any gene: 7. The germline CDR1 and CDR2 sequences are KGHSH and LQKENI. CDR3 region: CASSPDSGSWNEQFF. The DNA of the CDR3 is TGTGCCAGCTCACCTGATAGCGGGAGTTGGAATGAGCAGTTCTTC.

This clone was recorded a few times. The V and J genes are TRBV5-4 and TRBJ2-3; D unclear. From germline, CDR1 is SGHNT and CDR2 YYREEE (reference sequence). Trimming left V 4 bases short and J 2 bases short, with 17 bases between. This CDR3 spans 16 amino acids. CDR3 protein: CASSPGGSRSTDTQYF. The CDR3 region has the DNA TGTGCCAGCAGCCCCGGTGGTAGCAGATCCACAGATACGCAGTATTTT.

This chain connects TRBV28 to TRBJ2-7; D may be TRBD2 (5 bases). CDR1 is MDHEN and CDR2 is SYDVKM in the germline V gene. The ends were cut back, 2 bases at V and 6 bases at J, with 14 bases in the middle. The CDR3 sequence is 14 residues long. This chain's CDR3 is CASSLELAVREQYF. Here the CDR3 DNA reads TGTGCCAGCAGTTTAGAGCTAGCAGTGCGCGAGCAGTACTTC.

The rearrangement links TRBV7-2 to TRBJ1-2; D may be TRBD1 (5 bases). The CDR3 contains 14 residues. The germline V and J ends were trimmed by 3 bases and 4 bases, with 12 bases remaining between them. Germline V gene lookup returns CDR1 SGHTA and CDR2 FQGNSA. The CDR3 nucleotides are TGTGCCAGCAGCTTTCGACAGAACTTCTATGGCTACACCTTC. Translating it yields CASSFRQNFYGYTF.

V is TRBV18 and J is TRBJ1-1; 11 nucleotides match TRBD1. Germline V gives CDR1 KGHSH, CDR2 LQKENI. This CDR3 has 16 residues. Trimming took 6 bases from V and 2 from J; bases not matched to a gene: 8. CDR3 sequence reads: CASSNADRGLNTEAFF. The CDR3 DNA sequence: TGTGCCAGCTCGAATGCGGACAGGGGGCTAAACACTGAAGCTTTCTTT. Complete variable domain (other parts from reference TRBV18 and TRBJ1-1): NAGVMQNPRHLVRRRGQEARLRCSPMKGHSHVYWYRQLPEEGLKFMVYLQKENIIDESGMPKERFSAEFPKEGPSILRIQQVVRGDSAAYFCASSNADRGLNTEAFFGQGTRLTVV.

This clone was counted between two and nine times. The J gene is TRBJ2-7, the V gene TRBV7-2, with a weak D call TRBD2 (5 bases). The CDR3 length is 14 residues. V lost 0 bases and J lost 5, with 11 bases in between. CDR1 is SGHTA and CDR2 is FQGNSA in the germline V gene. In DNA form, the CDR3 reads TGTGCCAGCAGCTTAGCCTCGGGGTACAACGAGCAGTACTTC. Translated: CASSLASGYNEQYF. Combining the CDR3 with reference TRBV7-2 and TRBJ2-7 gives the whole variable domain GAGVSQSPSNKVTEKGKDVELRCDPISGHTALYWYRQSLGQGLEFLIYFQGNSAPDKSGLPSDRFSAERTGGSVSTLTIQRTQQEDSAVYLCASSLASGYNEQYFGPGTRLTVT.

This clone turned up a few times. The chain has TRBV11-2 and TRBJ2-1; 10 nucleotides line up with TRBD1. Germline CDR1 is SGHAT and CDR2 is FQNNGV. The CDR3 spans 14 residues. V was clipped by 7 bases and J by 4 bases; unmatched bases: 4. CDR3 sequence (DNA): TGTGCCAGCACCCGGGACAGGGGATACAATGAGCAGTTCTTC. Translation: CASTRDRGYNEQFF.

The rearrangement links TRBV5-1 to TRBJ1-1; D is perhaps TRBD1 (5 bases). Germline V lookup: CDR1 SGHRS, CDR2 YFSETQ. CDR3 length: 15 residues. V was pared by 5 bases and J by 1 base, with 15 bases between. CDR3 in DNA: TGCGCCAGCAGTCCTTGGGGCGGACAGAACACTGAAGCTTTCTTT. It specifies CASSPWGGQNTEAFF.